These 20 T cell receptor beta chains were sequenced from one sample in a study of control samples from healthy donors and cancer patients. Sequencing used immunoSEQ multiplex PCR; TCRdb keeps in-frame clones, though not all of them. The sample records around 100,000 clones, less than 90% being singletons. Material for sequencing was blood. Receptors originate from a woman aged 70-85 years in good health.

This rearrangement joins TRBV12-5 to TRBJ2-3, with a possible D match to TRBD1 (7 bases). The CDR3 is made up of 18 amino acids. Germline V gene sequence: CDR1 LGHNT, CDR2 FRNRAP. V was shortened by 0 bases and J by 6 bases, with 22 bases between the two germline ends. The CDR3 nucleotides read TGTGCTAGTGGTTTGGTGGGGCTCGGGGGACAGCTCTGGGATACGCAGTATTTT. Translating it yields CASGLVGLGGQLWDTQYF.

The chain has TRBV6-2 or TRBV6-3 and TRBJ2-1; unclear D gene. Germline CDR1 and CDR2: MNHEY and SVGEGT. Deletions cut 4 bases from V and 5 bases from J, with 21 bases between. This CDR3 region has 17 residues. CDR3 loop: CASSSNEGVPADNEQFF. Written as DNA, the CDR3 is TGTGCCAGCAGTTCGAACGAAGGAGTGCCGGCGGACAATGAGCAGTTCTTC.

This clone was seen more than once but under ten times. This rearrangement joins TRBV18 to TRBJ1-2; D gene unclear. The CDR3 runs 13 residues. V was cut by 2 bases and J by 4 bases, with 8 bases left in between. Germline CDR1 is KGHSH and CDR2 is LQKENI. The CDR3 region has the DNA TGTGCCAGCTCACCAGGGGAGCTCTATGGCTACACCTTC. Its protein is CASSPGELYGYTF.

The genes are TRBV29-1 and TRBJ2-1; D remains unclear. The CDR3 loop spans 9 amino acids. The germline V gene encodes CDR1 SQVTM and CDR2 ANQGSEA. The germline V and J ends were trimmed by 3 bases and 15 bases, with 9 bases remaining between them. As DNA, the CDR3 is TGCAGCGTTGATTCGCAGCCGTTCTTC. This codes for CSVDSQPFF.

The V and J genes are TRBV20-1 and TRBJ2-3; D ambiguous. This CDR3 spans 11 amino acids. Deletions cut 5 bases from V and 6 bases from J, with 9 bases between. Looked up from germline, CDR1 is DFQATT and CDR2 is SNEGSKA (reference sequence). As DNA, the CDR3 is TGCAGTGCTGACCAGACCGATACGCAGTATTTT. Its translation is CSADQTDTQYF.

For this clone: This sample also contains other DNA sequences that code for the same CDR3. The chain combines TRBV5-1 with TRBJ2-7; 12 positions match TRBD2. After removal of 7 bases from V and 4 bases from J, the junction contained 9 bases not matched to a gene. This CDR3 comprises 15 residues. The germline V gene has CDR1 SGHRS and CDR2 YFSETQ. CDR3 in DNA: TGCGCCAGCCGCTCGACTAGCGGGAGTACTTACGAGCAGTACTTC. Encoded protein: CASRSTSGSTYEQYF. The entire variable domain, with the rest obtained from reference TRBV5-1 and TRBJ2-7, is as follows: KAGVTQTPRYLIKTRGQQVTLSCSPISGHRSVSWYQQTPGQGLQFLFEYFSETQRNKGNFPGRFSGRQFSNSRSEMNVSTLELGDSALYLCASRSTSGSTYEQYFGPGTRLTVT.

CDR3 in amino acids: CASSLGTVQKPTYGYTF. The CDR3 DNA is TGTGCCAGCAGCTTAGGGACAGTCCAGAAACCAACCTATGGCTACACCTTC. This rearrangement joins TRBV7-8 to TRBJ1-2, with a possible D match to TRBD1 (6 bases). Trimming took 1 base from V and 4 from J, leaving 19 bases between them. Germline CDR1 reads SGHVS; CDR2 reads FQNEAQ. This CDR3 is 17 amino acids long.

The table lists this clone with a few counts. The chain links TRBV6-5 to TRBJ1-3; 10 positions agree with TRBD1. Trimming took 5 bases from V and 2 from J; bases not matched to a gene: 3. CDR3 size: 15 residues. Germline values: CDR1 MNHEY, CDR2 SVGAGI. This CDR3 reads CASSLGTGAGNTIYF. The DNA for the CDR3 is TGTGCCAGCAGTCTCGGGACAGGGGCTGGAAACACCATATATTTT.

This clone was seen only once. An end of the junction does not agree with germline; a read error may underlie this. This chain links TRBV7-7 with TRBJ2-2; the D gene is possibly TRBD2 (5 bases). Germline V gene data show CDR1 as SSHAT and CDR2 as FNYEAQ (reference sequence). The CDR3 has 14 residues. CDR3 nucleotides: TGTGCTAGCAGCCCGGGGTTAAACACCGGGGAGCTGTTTTTT. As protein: CASSPGLNTGELFF. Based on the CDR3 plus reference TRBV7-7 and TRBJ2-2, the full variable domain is GAGVSQSPRYKVTKRGQDVTLRCDPISSHATLYWYQQALGQGPEFLTYFNYEAQPDKSGLPSDRFSAERPEGSISTLTIQRTEQRDSAMYRCASSPGLNTGELFFGEGSRLTVL.

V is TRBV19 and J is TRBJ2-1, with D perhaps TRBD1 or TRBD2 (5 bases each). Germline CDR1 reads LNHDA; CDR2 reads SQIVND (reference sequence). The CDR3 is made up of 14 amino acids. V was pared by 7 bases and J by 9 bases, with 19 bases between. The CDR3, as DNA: TGTGCCAGTAACGGGGCTAGCCCCTCGGGTGAGCAGTTCTTC. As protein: CASNGASPSGEQFF.

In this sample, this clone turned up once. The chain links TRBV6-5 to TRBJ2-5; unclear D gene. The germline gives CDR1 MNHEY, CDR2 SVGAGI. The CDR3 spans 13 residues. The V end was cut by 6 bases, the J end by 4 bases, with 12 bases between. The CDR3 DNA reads TGTGCCAGCAGGGATTGGAATGGAGAGACCCAGTACTTC. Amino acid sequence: CASRDWNGETQYF.

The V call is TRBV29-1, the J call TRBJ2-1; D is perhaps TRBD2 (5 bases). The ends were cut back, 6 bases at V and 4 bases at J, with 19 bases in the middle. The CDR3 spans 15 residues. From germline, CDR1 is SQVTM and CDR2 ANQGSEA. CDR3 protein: CSVGLGSGTYNEQFF. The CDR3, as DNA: TGCAGCGTGGGATTGGGGAGCGGTACTTACAATGAGCAGTTCTTC.

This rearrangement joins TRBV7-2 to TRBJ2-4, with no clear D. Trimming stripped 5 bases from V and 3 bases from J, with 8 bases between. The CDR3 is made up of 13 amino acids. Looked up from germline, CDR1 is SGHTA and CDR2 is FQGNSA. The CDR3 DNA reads TGTGCCAGCAGCATAAACAGCAAAAACATTCAGTACTTC. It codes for CASSINSKNIQYF.

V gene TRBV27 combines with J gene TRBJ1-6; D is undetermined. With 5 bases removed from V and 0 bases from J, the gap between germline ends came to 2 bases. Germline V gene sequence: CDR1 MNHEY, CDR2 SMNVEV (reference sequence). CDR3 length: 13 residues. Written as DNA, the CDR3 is TGTGCCAGCAGTGTCTCCTATAATTCACCCCTCCACTTT. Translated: CASSVSYNSPLHF.

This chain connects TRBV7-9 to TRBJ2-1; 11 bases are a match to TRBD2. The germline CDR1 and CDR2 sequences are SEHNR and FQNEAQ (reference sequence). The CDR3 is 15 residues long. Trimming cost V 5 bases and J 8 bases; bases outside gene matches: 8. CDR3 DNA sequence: TGTGCCAGCAGCCTCAGTAGCGGGAGGGCCGATGAGCAGTTCTTC. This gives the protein CASSLSSGRADEQFF.

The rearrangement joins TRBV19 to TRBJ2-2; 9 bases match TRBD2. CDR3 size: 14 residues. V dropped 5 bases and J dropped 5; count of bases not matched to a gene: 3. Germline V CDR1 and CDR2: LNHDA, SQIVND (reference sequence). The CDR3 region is CASSVLAGTGELFF. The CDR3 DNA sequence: TGTGCCAGTAGTGTTCTAGCGGGAACCGGGGAGCTGTTTTTT.

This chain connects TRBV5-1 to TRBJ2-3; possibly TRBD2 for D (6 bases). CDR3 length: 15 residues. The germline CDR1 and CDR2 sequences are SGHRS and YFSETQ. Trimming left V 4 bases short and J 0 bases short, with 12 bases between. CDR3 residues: CASSPIAVSTDTQYF. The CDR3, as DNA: TGCGCCAGCAGCCCCATAGCGGTTAGCACAGATACGCAGTATTTT.

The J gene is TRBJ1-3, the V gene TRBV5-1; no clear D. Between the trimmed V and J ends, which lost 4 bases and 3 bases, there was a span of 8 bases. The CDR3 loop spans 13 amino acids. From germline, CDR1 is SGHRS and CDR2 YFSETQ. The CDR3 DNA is TGCGCCAGCAGCCGTGAGGTTGGAAACACCATATATTTT. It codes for CASSREVGNTIYF. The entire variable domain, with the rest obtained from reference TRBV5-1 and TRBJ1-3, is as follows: KAGVTQTPRYLIKTRGQQVTLSCSPISGHRSVSWYQQTPGQGLQFLFEYFSETQRNKGNFPGRFSGRQFSNSRSEMNVSTLELGDSALYLCASSREVGNTIYFGEGSWLTVV.

DNA of the CDR3: TGTGCCAGCAGTTACCGCTCGGGTGCGGGCGGTCTCTCCTACGAGCAGTACTTC. Translating gives CASSYRSGAGGLSYEQYF. This chain uses TRBV6-2 or TRBV6-3 with TRBJ2-7, with a weak D call TRBD2 (5 bases). The CDR3 is 18 residues long. Germline V gene sequence: CDR1 MNHEY, CDR2 SVGEGT. V lost 2 bases, J lost 0 bases, and 20 bases lay in between.

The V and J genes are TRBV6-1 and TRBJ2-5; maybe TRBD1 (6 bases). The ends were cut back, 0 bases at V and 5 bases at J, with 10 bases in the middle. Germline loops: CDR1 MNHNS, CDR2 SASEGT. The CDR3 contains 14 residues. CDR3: CASSEAGRGETQYF. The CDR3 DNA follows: TGTGCCAGCAGTGAAGCGGGCAGGGGTGAGACCCAGTACTTC.